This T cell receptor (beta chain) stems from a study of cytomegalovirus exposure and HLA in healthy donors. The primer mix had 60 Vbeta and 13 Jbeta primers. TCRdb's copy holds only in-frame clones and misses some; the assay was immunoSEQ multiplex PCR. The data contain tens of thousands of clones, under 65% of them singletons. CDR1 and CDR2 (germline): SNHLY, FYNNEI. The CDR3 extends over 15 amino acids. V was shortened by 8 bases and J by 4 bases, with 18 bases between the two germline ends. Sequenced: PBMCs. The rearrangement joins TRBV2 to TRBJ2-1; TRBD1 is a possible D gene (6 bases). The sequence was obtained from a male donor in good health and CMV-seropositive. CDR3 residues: CASRSEDGQYNEQFF. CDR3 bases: TGTGCCAGCCGTTCGGAGGACGGACAGTACAATGAGCAGTTCTTC.